The 12 T cell receptor beta chains reported below all come from one sample, sequenced in a study of beta chain features in type 1 diabetes. Expressed TCRB transcripts were sequenced because the entire RNA isolate underwent reverse transcription. The method was immunoSEQ multiplex PCR; TCRdb's version includes in-frame clones alone and lacks a portion of them. Of about 180,000 clones in the sample, approximately 13% were seen once. Sequencing was carried out using central memory CD4+ T cells from blood. The receptors were sampled from a woman younger than 30 in good health.

The chain recombines TRBV28 with TRBJ1-2, with 7 bases aligning to TRBD1. CDR3 size: 11 residues. With 7 bases clipped from V and 7 bases from J, the junction kept 3 bases outside the gene matches. The germline V gene encodes CDR1 MDHEN and CDR2 SYDVKM. The CDR3 DNA is TGTGCCAGCAACAGGGGCAGTGGCTACACCTTC. Amino acids: CASNRGSGYTF.

This clone appeared many times. This chain connects TRBV25-1 to TRBJ2-3, with D hard to call. Germline V gene data show CDR1 as MGHDK and CDR2 as SYGVNS. Trimming removed 6 bases at V and 2 bases at J, with 3 bases between. The CDR3 covers 11 residues. CDR3: CASSNTDTQYF. In DNA, the CDR3 is TGTGCCAGCAGCAACACAGATACGCAGTATTTT.

This clone was found a few times. The chain joins TRBV30 to TRBJ2-1; possible D gene TRBD2, 5 bases. Between the trimmed V and J ends, which lost 3 bases and 7 bases, there was a span of 19 bases. The CDR3 runs to 15 residues. The germline V gene has CDR1 GTSNPN and CDR2 SVGIG (reference sequence). The CDR3 protein is CAWRETRKPVNEQFF. The CDR3 coding sequence is TGTGCCTGGAGAGAAACTAGAAAACCGGTGAATGAGCAGTTCTTC.

The gene calls are TRBV19 and TRBJ2-1, with 10 bases that match TRBD2. V shed 6 bases, J shed 4 bases, and the junction held 9 bases outside the gene matches. Germline lookup yields CDR1 LNHDA and CDR2 SQIVND (reference sequence). The CDR3 length is 16 residues. The CDR3 reads CASSLSGLAIYNEQFF. The DNA for the CDR3 is TGTGCCAGTAGCCTATCGGGACTAGCGATATACAATGAGCAGTTCTTC.

This clone appeared a few times. The CDR3 coding sequence is TGTGCCAGCAGCCAAGCTCGGGACACAACTAATGAAAAACTGTTTTTT. Encoded protein: CASSQARDTTNEKLFF. The chain couples TRBV4-2 to TRBJ1-4; TRBD1 is a possible D gene (6 bases). The CDR3 consists of 16 residues. V lost 1 base to trimming and J lost 0 bases, with 9 bases between them. The V gene's germline CDR1 is LGHNA and CDR2 YNFKEQ.

The sample holds a few counts of this clone. The chain uses TRBV10-3 and TRBJ1-1; D is ambiguous. V was cut by 5 bases and J by 3 bases, with 7 bases left in between. Looked up from germline, CDR1 is ENHRY and CDR2 is SYGVKD. This CDR3 has 12 residues. The CDR3 nucleotides read TGTGCCATCAGTACCGGAGACACTGAAGCTTTCTTT. Its protein product is CAISTGDTEAFF.

The V gene is TRBV28, the J gene TRBJ2-7, with 13 positions matching TRBD2. The CDR3 is made up of 14 amino acids. Germline V gene sequence: CDR1 MDHEN, CDR2 SYDVKM. V was pared by 8 bases and J by 3 bases, with 4 bases of the junction left unmatched. In nucleotides, the CDR3 is TGTGCCAGCCGCCGACTAGCGGGAGGCTACGAGCAGTACTTC. Protein product: CASRRLAGGYEQYF.

This rearrangement joins TRBV28 to TRBJ2-1; TRBD1 aligns across 12 bases. CDR1 is MDHEN, CDR2 SYDVKM, per germline. The length of the CDR3 is 19 residues. The V and J ends lost 8 bases and 0 bases, in that order; junction bases with no gene match: 14. CDR3 amino acids: CASVRDRGRRRTSYNEQFF. DNA of the CDR3: TGTGCCAGCGTAAGGGACAGGGGGCGGCGGCGGACCTCCTACAATGAGCAGTTCTTC.

This clone was found once. The V call is TRBV19, the J call TRBJ2-7; possibly TRBD2 for D (5 bases). Germline-derived CDR1 and CDR2 are LNHDA and SQIVND (reference sequence). This CDR3 region has 13 residues. V lost 6 bases and J lost 5, with 14 bases in between. The CDR3 DNA reads TGTGCCAGTAGACCGCGGGCCCAGGACGAGCAGTACTTC. It translates to CASRPRAQDEQYF.

This clone was counted only a few times. The chain carries TRBV21-1 and TRBJ2-4; the DNA was not compared with TRBD2, the D call given in the table. TRBV21-1 corresponds to a pseudogene. This CDR3 has 16 amino acids. The CDR3, as DNA: TGTGCCAGCAGCAAGAGCGGGACGCTAGCCAAAAACATTCAGTACTTC. This sequence encodes CASSKSGTLAKNIQYF.

This clone was seen a few times. The chain uses TRBV5-4 and TRBJ1-5; D is unresolved. V was shortened by 2 bases and J by 2 bases, with 14 bases between the two germline ends. The CDR3 length is 16 residues. Germline V gives CDR1 SGHNT, CDR2 YYREEE (reference sequence). The DNA of the CDR3 is TGTGCCAGCAGCTTCGGCCCTCCGGGAGGCAATCAGCCCCAGCATTTT. Translated: CASSFGPPGGNQPQHF.

The chain employs TRBV19 and TRBJ1-5; D might be TRBD1 (5 bases). The CDR3 spans 12 residues. CDR1 and CDR2 from the germline V gene are LNHDA and SQIVND (reference sequence). The germline V and J ends were trimmed by 11 bases and 4 bases, with 12 bases remaining between them. DNA of the CDR3: TGTGCCTCCCTTGGGGGGAATCAGCCCCAGCATTTT. Translation gives CASLGGNQPQHF.